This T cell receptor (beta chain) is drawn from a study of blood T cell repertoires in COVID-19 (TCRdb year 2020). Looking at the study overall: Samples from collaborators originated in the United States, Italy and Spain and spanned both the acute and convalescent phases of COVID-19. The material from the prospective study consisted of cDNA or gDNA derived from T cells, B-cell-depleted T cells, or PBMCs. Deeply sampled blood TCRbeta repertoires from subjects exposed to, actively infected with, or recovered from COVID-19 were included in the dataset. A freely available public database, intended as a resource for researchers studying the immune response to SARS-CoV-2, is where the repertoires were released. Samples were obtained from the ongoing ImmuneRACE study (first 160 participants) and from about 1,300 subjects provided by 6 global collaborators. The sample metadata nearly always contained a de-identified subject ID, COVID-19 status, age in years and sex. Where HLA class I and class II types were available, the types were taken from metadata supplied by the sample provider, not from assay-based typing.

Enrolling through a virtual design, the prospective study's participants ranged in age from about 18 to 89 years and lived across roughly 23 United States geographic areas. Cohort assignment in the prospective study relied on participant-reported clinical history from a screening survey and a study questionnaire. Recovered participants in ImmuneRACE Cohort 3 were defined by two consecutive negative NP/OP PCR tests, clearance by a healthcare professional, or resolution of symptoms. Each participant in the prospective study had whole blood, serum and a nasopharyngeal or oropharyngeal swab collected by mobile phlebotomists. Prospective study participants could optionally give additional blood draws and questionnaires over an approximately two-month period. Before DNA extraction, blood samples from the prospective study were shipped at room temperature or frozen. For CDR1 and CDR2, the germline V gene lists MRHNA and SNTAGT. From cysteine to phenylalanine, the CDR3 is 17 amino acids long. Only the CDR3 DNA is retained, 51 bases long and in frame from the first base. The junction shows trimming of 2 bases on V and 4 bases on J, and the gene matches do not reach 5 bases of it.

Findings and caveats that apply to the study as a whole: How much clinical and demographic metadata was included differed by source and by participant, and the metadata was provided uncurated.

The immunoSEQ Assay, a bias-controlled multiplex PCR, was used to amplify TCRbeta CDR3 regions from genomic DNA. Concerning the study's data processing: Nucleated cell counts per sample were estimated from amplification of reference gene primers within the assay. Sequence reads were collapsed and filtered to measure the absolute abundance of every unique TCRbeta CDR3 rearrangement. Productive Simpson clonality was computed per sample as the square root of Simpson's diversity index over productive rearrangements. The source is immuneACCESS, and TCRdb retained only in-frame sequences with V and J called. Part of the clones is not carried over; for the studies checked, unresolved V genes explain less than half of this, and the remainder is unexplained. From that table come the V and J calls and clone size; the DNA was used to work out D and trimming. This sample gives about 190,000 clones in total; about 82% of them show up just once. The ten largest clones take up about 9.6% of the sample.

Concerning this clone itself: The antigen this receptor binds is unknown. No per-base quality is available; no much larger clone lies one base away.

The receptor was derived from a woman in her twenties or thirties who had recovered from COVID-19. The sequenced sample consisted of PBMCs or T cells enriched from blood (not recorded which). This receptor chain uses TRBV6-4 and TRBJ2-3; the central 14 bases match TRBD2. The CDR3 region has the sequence CASSDGKGLAGADTQYF. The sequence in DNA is TGTGCCAGCAGTGACGGAAAGGGACTAGCGGGAGCAGATACGCAGTATTTT.